A single sample is the source of the 11 T cell receptor beta chains below, sequenced in a study of OX40 agonist ivuxolimab in advanced cancers. Measured with immunoSEQ multiplex PCR; TCRdb has only the in-frame clones, and not every one. The table shows around 90,000 clones, with around 89% occurring only once. The sample consisted of CD4+ or CD8+ T cells sorted from blood, taken in a trial of the OX40 agonist ivuxolimab. Receptors were obtained from an adult with an advanced solid tumor such as melanoma, head and neck, liver or kidney cancer.

J is TRBJ2-1 and V is TRBV7-2; TRBD2 matches at 13 bases. CDR1 and CDR2 (germline): SGHTA, FQGNSA. V dropped 2 bases and J dropped 4; count of bases not matched to a gene: 5. This CDR3 has 17 residues. The CDR3 coding sequence is TGTGCCAGCAGCTTATGGGGACTAGCGGGATTTTACAATGAGCAGTTCTTC. Translating gives CASSLWGLAGFYNEQFF.

Only one count was recorded for this clone. CDR3 sequence reads: CASSLFIAGGYEQYF. CDR3 in DNA: TGTGCCAGCAGTCTGTTTATAGCGGGAGGCTACGAGCAGTACTTC. The rearrangement joins TRBV27 to TRBJ2-7; 10 bases align to TRBD2. CDR1 MNHEY and CDR2 SMNVEV come from the germline V gene (reference sequence). Losses at the gene ends were 5 bases for V and 3 bases for J; bases not matched to a gene: 7. This CDR3 contains 15 residues.

This chain connects TRBV14 to TRBJ2-7; perhaps TRBD2 as D (6 bases). Germline V lookup: CDR1 SGHDN, CDR2 FVKESK. Trimming stripped 4 bases from V and 1 base from J, with 17 bases between. CDR3 size: 16 residues. CDR3 coding DNA: TGTGCCAGCAGCCCGGGTGGGAGGTACCGATCCTACGAGCAGTACTTC. Its protein product is CASSPGGRYRSYEQYF.

V usage is TRBV5-6 and J usage is TRBJ2-7; 8 bases match TRBD2. CDR1 SGHDT and CDR2 YYEEEE come from the germline V gene. The CDR3 is 14 residues long. With V trimmed by 2 bases and J by 4 bases, 5 bases remained unmatched. This CDR3 reads CASSLGSSGYEQYF. In nucleotides, the CDR3 is TGTGCCAGCAGCTTAGGTTCTAGCGGGTACGAGCAGTACTTC.

The genes are TRBV21-1 and TRBJ2-3. TRBV21-1 constitutes a pseudogene. This CDR3 spans 11 amino acids. CDR3 bases: TGTGCCAGCAGCGTCACAGATACGCAGTATTTT. The encoded protein is CASSVTDTQYF.

The CDR3 DNA reads as TGTGCCAGCAGCTTGGTGCGGGGTTTTGGAAATTCACCCCTCCACTTT. The encoded protein is CASSLVRGFGNSPLHF. The chain recombines TRBV5-6 with TRBJ1-6, with D unresolved. The length of the CDR3 is 16 residues. Trimming took 0 bases from V and 7 from J, leaving 14 bases between them. Germline loops: CDR1 SGHDT, CDR2 YYEEEE.

V gene TRBV19 combines with J gene TRBJ1-5; tentatively, D is TRBD1 (5 bases). Trimming stripped 3 bases from V and 6 bases from J, with 15 bases between. CDR1 is LNHDA and CDR2 is SQIVND in the germline V gene (reference sequence). This CDR3 spans 15 amino acids. DNA for the CDR3: TGTGCCAGTAGTATTAATGACAGAGGGGCTCAGCCCCAGCATTTT. It yields the protein CASSINDRGAQPQHF.

The sample holds one count of this clone. The genes are TRBV5-1 and TRBJ1-2, with unresolved D. Germline V gene lookup returns CDR1 SGHRS and CDR2 YFSETQ. The V end was cut by 0 bases, the J end by 6 bases, with 9 bases between. The CDR3 has 13 residues. CDR3 sequence: CASSLGSGDGYTF. CDR3 sequence (DNA): TGCGCCAGCAGCTTGGGCAGTGGGGATGGCTACACCTTC.

The rearrangement links TRBV11-3 to TRBJ2-1; 7 positions agree with TRBD2. The trim removed 1 base at V and 8 bases at J, leaving 5 bases unmatched. The CDR3 sequence is 14 residues long. Germline values: CDR1 SGHNT, CDR2 YENEEA. The CDR3 reads CASSLGEGLDEQFF. The DNA of the CDR3 is TGTGCCAGCAGCTTAGGGGAGGGCCTCGATGAGCAGTTCTTC.

CDR3 amino acids: CASSSGTGSYEQYF. In nucleotides, the CDR3 is TGCGCCAGCAGCTCCGGGACAGGGAGTTACGAGCAGTACTTC. The genes are TRBV23-1 and TRBJ2-7, with 9 bases aligning to TRBD1. TRBV23-1 is an ORF for which the function is uncertain. V shed 6 bases, J shed 4 bases, and the junction held 7 bases outside the gene matches. CDR3 length: 14 amino acids.

This sequence joins TRBV7-3 and TRBJ2-1; D possibly corresponds to TRBD2 (6 bases). V lost 5 bases, J lost 3 bases, and 14 bases lay in between. This CDR3 has 15 amino acids. Germline CDR1 reads SGHTA; CDR2 reads FQGTGA. The CDR3: CASSPGTHIYNEQFF. CDR3 coding DNA: TGTGCCAGCAGCCCCGGGACTCATATCTACAATGAGCAGTTCTTC.